These T cell receptor beta chains were read from a single sample in a study of T-cell memory formation after mild COVID-19. MiXCR, applied by TCRdb to the 5' RACE reads, yields one record per CDR3 protein. The sample lists some 300,000 distinct CDR3 sequences; under 25% were seen once. The sequenced sample was PBMCs or a T cell subset sorted from them (not recorded which). The receptors derive from a man aged 18 to 30 who had mild COVID-19 (a few samples of this study predate the infection). Cell type and time point are not known. Each CDR3 is given with its conserved first and last residue. The D gene is left open where the match is weak. A clone size is listed for some rows: how often the clone was seen (once, few, many), or a class if it is expanded.

J	D	size	V	CDR3	DNA
TRBJ1-2	NA	NA	TRBV4-1	CASSQTGINYGYTF	TGCGCCAGCAGCCAAACCGGAATTAACTATGGCTACACCTTC
TRBJ2-3	NA	many	TRBV5-6	CASSLSADTQYF	TGTGCCAGCAGCTTGTCGGCAGATACGCAGTATTTT
TRBJ1-4	NA	NA	TRBV5-6	CASSSDATNEKLFF	TGTGCCAGCAGCTCGGATGCAACTAATGAAAAACTGTTTTTT
TRBJ1-5	NA	few	TRBV20-1	CSASRQDNQPQHF	TGCAGTGCTAGTCGCCAGGACAATCAGCCCCAGCATTTT
TRBJ2-3	TRBD2	NA	TRBV6-5	CASSYRPLVAGVVDTQYF	TGTGCCAGCAGTTACCGCCCCTTGGTAGCGGGGGTCGTGGATACGCAGTATTTT
TRBJ2-1	TRBD2	NA	TRBV20-1	CSATPSGPYNEQFF	TGCAGTGCTACGCCTAGCGGGCCCTACAATGAGCAGTTCTTC
TRBJ2-7	NA	NA	TRBV7-9	CASSLDFSGTYEQYF	TGTGCCAGCAGCTTAGATTTTTCGGGCACCTACGAGCAGTACTTC
TRBJ1-6	NA	few	TRBV6-5	CASSYGGGHISPLHF	TGTGCCAGCAGTTACGGAGGAGGGCACATTTCACCCCTCCACTTT
TRBJ1-5	TRBD1	few	TRBV20-1	CSATFVGRGPENSNQPQHF	TGCAGTGCTACTTTTGTTGGCAGGGGGCCCGAAAACAGCAATCAGCCCCAGCATTTT
TRBJ2-3	NA	few	TRBV2	CASKRGALTDTQYF	TGTGCCAGCAAGAGGGGGGCCCTCACAGATACGCAGTATTTT
TRBJ1-5	TRBD1	few	TRBV7-2	CASSLAGQGVEPQHF	TGTGCCAGCAGCTTAGCGGGACAGGGAGTTGAGCCCCAGCATTTT
TRBJ1-6	NA	NA	TRBV4-3	CASSQGGQPYNSPLHF	TGCGCCAGCAGCCAAGGGGGGCAGCCTTATAATTCACCCCTCCACTTT
TRBJ2-2	TRBD2	few	TRBV7-2	CASSLGPSGYTGELFF	TGTGCCAGCAGCTTAGGTCCTAGCGGCTACACCGGGGAGCTGTTTTTT
TRBJ1-2	NA	many	TRBV4-1	CASSQEYGNYGYTF	TGCGCCAGCAGCCAAGAGTACGGGAACTATGGCTACACCTTC
TRBJ1-6	NA	NA	TRBV2	CASSPRSPRSSYNSPLHF	TGTGCCAGCAGTCCCCGGAGTCCTAGGAGCTCCTATAATTCACCCCTCCACTTT
TRBJ2-1	NA	NA	TRBV7-6	CASSLYLRTEQFF	TGTGCCAGCAGCTTATACTTACGGACAGAGCAGTTCTTC
TRBJ2-5	TRBD2	NA	TRBV19	CASSMTSGGPMTQYF	TGTGCCAGTAGTATGACTAGCGGGGGGCCAATGACCCAGTACTTC
TRBJ2-1	NA	few	TRBV6-2/TRBV6-3	CASSPHSGAWEQFF	TGTGCCAGCAGTCCCCATAGCGGAGCTTGGGAGCAGTTCTTC
TRBJ1-1	NA	NA	TRBV12-3/TRBV12-4	CASRIRAGTLNTEAFF	TGTGCCAGCCGAATTCGGGCAGGGACCCTGAACACTGAAGCTTTCTTT
TRBJ2-3	TRBD2	few	TRBV20-1	CSAGSGVSTDTQYF	TGCAGTGCTGGGAGCGGGGTTAGCACAGATACGCAGTATTTT
TRBJ1-4	NA	NA	TRBV5-1	CASSTGTASTNEKLFF	TGCGCCAGCAGTACCGGTACCGCATCAACTAATGAAAAACTGTTTTTT
TRBJ2-3	TRBD2	NA	TRBV7-2	CASSLASGGAIDTQYF	TGTGCCAGCAGCTTGGCTAGCGGGGGGGCAATAGATACGCAGTATTTT
TRBJ1-1	NA	NA	TRBV20-1	CSASSLGRAFF	TGCAGTGCTTCCAGCCTCGGCCGCGCTTTCTTT
TRBJ1-4	NA	few	TRBV28	CASSPTQGANEKLFF	TGTGCCAGCAGTCCTACACAGGGAGCTAATGAAAAACTGTTTTTT
TRBJ2-7	NA	NA	TRBV7-6	CASSPRAGHSYERYF	TGTGCCAGCAGCCCAAGGGCAGGGCACTCCTACGAGCGGTACTTC
TRBJ1-2	NA	NA	TRBV15	CATSRDRGSLNF	TGTGCCACCAGCAGAGATAGGGGCAGCCTAAACTTC
TRBJ2-6	NA	NA	TRBV9	CASSVVGGIGANVLTF	TGTGCCAGCAGCGTAGTTGGGGGGATTGGGGCCAACGTCCTGACTTTC
TRBJ2-5	TRBD1	few	TRBV11-2	CASSLARDRAWETQYF	TGTGCCAGCAGCCTTGCCCGGGACAGGGCATGGGAGACCCAGTACTTC
TRBJ2-3	NA	NA	TRBV9	CASSDRGGGGTDTQYF	TGTGCCAGCAGCGACAGGGGCGGAGGGGGAACAGATACGCAGTATTTT
TRBJ2-1	TRBD2	NA	TRBV11-2	CASSATSGSYNEQFF	TGTGCCAGCAGCGCAACTAGCGGCTCCTACAATGAGCAGTTCTTC
TRBJ1-2	NA	few	TRBV24-1	CATSERTEDGYTF	TGTGCCACCAGTGAGCGGACCGAGGATGGCTACACCTTC
TRBJ1-6	NA	NA	TRBV5-1	CASSPSGGHSPLHF	TGCGCCAGCAGCCCCAGTGGAGGTCATTCACCCCTCCACTTT
TRBJ1-2	NA	few	TRBV5-4	CASSPRGSSGRGYTF	TGTGCCAGCAGCCCCCGGGGCTCCAGCGGGAGAGGCTACACCTTC
TRBJ2-2	TRBD2	NA	TRBV4-1	CASSHLLAGVGGELFF	TGCGCCAGCAGCCACCTCTTAGCGGGGGTGGGCGGGGAGCTGTTTTTT
TRBJ1-2	NA	few	TRBV3-1	CASSRRGTELYGYTF	TGTGCCAGCAGCCGCCGGGGGACGGAGCTCTATGGCTACACCTTC
TRBJ2-2	NA	NA	TRBV3-1	CASSHRDPKTGELFF	TGTGCCAGCAGCCACAGGGACCCCAAAACCGGGGAGCTGTTTTTT
TRBJ2-3	TRBD1	NA	TRBV24-1	CATSDSRQGADTQYF	TGTGCCACCAGTGATTCCAGACAGGGGGCAGATACGCAGTATTTT
TRBJ2-3	TRBD2	NA	TRBV20-1	CSARASGITDTQYF	TGCAGTGCTAGGGCTAGCGGGATCACAGATACGCAGTATTTT
TRBJ1-1	NA	once	TRBV5-1	CASSLRGDNTEAFF	TGCGCCAGCAGCTTGCGAGGGGATAACACTGAAGCTTTCTTT
TRBJ2-4	NA	many	TRBV5-1	CASSLESRTPRNIQYF	TGCGCCAGCAGCTTGGAGTCTCGGACTCCGAGAAACATTCAGTACTTC
TRBJ2-5	NA	NA	TRBV7-8	CASSLRGAMQETQYF	TGTGCCAGCAGCTTAAGGGGCGCAATGCAAGAGACCCAGTACTTC
TRBJ1-3	NA	few	TRBV20-1	CSARGTDSNTIYF	TGCAGTGCTAGAGGGACGGACTCTAACACCATATATTTT
TRBJ1-2	NA	NA	TRBV7-2	CASSLGGTSYGYTF	TGTGCCAGCAGCTTAGGAGGGACAAGCTATGGCTACACCTTC
TRBJ2-7	NA	NA	TRBV3-1	CASSQTDRAYEQYF	TGTGCCAGCAGCCAAACCGACAGAGCCTACGAGCAGTACTTC